This entry describes one T cell receptor beta chain. The data were obtained in a study of blood T cell repertoires in COVID-19. Profiled with immunoSEQ multiplex PCR; TCRdb holds only in-frame clones, not every one. The sample comprises 300,000 to 350,000 clones, nearly 90% of which are singletons, and approximately 4.5% rests with the top ten. The V and J ends lost 3 bases and 6 bases respectively, with 21 bases between them. This CDR3 is 17 amino acids long. Germline values: CDR1 LNHDA, CDR2 SQIVND (reference sequence). The sequenced sample consisted of PBMCs or T cells enriched from blood (not recorded which). The V and J genes are TRBV19 and TRBJ2-1, with a tentative D call TRBD1 (5 bases). The source of this sequence is a woman between 18 and 30 years old with acute COVID-19. The CDR3 here is CASSILRWGRGGNEQFF. CDR3 DNA: TGTGCCAGTAGTATCTTAAGGTGGGGTAGGGGTGGCAATGAGCAGTTCTTC.